The 2 T cell receptor beta chains reported below all come from one sample, sequenced in a study of blood T cell repertoires in COVID-19. The table came from immunoSEQ multiplex PCR; TCRdb's copy has only in-frame clones and leaves some out. This sample has 210,000 or so clones; around 86% occur once, and the top ten carry roughly 4.1%. Input material: peripheral blood. The receptors originated from a man aged 45-60 years with acute or convalescent COVID-19.

This rearrangement joins TRBV5-1 to TRBJ1-1; no clear D. V was trimmed by 5 bases and J by 0 bases, leaving 20 bases between them. Germline V lookup: CDR1 SGHRS, CDR2 YFSETQ. CDR3 size: 17 residues. DNA for the CDR3: TGCGCCAGCAGGCGTACCGGGAGCACCAGCATGAACACTGAAGCTTTCTTT. Its protein is CASRRTGSTSMNTEAFF.

This chain connects TRBV5-1 to TRBJ1-1, with D perhaps matching TRBD1 (5 bases). Germline CDR1 SGHRS, CDR2 YFSETQ. This CDR3 contains 13 residues. Trimming pared 1 base from V and 5 bases from J, leaving 9 bases between. The CDR3 spells CASSLSQGTEAFF. For the CDR3, the DNA is TGCGCCAGCAGCTTGTCCCAGGGAACTGAAGCTTTCTTT.